This TCR beta chain was identified in a study of T cells in Graves' hyperthyroidism and ophthalmopathy. This CDR3 has 15 residues. V shed 2 bases, J shed 6 bases, and the junction held 9 bases outside the gene matches. CDR1 is DFQATT, CDR2 SNEGSKA, per germline (reference sequence). This clonotype has more than one count but fewer than ten. RNA transcripts were the template for amplifying TCR beta CDR3 regions. The HTBI primer set drove a first-round RT-PCR of the TCR CDR3. TCRdb fed the multiplex PCR reads into MiXCR, producing one record per CDR3 protein. The data show a few hundred thousand distinct CDR3 sequences, around 13% seen once.

What was sequenced was blood. This chain joins TRBV20-1 and TRBJ2-7; 11 nucleotides line up with TRBD1. This clonotype was obtained from a woman aged 40 to 50 with Graves' ophthalmopathy. In DNA form, the CDR3 reads TGCAGTGCTAGATCGGACAGGGGGCTCTTCCGCGAGCAGTACTTC. This sequence encodes CSARSDRGLFREQYF.